This record looks at one T cell receptor beta chain sequence and its context. The data originate from a study of T cell changes during pregnancy in multiple sclerosis. The germline gives CDR1 PRHDT, CDR2 FYEKMQ (reference sequence). The CDR3 is 14 residues long. Deletions cut 3 bases from V and 6 bases from J, with 12 bases between. Assay: immunoSEQ multiplex PCR; the TCRdb copy retains only in-frame clones and omits some. The profile shows 30,000 to 40,000 clones, around 90% of them singletons. The receptor was isolated from a female donor with multiple sclerosis, enrolled in a pregnancy study. The V call is TRBV13, the J call TRBJ1-3; D possibly corresponds to TRBD1 (5 bases). The specimen was CD4+ T cells from peripheral blood mononuclear cells, collected in the third trimester of pregnancy. CDR3 sequence (DNA): TGTGCCAGCAGCTTCCAGGAAGGGGAAAACACCATATATTTT. Encoded protein: CASSFQEGENTIYF.